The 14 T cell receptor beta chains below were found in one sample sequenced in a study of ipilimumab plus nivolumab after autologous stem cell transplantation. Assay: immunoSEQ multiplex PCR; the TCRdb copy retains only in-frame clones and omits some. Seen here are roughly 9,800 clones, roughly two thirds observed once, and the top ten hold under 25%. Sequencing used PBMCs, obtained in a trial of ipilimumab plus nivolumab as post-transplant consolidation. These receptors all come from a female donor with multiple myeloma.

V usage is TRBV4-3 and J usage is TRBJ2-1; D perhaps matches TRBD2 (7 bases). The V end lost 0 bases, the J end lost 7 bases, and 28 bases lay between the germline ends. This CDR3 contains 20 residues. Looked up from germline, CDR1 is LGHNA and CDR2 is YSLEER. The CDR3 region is CASSQDTVLVGGLLYNEQFF. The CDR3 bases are TGCGCCAGCAGCCAAGATACGGTTCTCGTCGGGGGGCTTCTTTATAATGAGCAGTTCTTC.

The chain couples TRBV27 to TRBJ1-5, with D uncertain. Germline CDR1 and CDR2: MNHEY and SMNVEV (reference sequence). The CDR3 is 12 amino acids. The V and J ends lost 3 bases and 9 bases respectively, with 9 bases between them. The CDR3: CASSFPRGPQHF. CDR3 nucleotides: TGTGCCAGCAGTTTCCCACGGGGGCCCCAGCATTTT.

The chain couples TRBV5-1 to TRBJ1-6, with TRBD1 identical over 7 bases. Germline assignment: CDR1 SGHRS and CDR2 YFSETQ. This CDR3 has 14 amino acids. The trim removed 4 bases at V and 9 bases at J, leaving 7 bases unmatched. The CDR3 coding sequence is TGCGCCAGCAGCCCGGAGGGGGCTGGTTCACCCCTCCACTTT. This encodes CASSPEGAGSPLHF. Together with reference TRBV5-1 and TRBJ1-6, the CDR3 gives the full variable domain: KAGVTQTPRYLIKTRGQQVTLSCSPISGHRSVSWYQQTPGQGLQFLFEYFSETQRNKGNFPGRFSGRQFSNSRSEMNVSTLELGDSALYLCASSPEGAGSPLHFGNGTRLTVT.

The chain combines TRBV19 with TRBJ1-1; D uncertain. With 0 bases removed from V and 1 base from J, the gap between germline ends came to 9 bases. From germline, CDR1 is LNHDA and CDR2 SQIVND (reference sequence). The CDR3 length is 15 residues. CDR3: CASSIDLTENTEAFF. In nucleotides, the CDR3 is TGTGCCAGTAGTATAGATCTCACAGAGAACACTGAAGCTTTCTTT.

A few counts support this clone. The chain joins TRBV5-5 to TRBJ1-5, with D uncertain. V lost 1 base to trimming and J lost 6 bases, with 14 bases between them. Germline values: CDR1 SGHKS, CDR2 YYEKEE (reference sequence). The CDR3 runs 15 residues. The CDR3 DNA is TGTGCCAGCAGCTTGAGTCCGGGTTCAAGTCAGCCCCAGCATTTT. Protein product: CASSLSPGSSQPQHF.

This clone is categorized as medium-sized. The CDR3 DNA reads TGTGCCAGCAGCCCTAGCTCCTACGAGCAGTACTTC. It encodes CASSPSSYEQYF. This chain uses TRBV7-2 with TRBJ2-7; D gene uncertain. CDR1 and CDR2 from the germline V gene are SGHTA and FQGNSA. Trimming stripped 5 bases from V and 0 bases from J, with 5 bases between. This CDR3 is 12 amino acids long.

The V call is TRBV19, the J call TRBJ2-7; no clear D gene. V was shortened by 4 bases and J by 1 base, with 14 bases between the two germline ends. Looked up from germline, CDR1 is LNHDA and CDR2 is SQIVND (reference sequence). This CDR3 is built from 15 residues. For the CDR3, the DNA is TGTGCCAGTAGTAAGCCTCATGACGGATCCTACGAGCAGTACTTC. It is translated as CASSKPHDGSYEQYF.

The chain's CDR3 is CASSLEEETGELFF. The CDR3 DNA reads as TGTGCCAGCAGCTTAGAGGAGGAAACCGGGGAGCTGTTTTTT. The chain employs TRBV7-6 and TRBJ2-2, with D possibly being TRBD2 (5 bases). V dropped 1 base and J dropped 5 bases, with 8 bases sitting between them. Germline V lookup: CDR1 SGHVS, CDR2 FNYEAQ. This CDR3 is 14 amino acids long. Full variable domain (rest looked up from reference TRBV7-6 and TRBJ2-2): GAGVSQSPRYKVTKRGQDVALRCDPISGHVSLYWYRQALGQGPEFLTYFNYEAQQDKSGLPNDRFSAERPEGSISTLTIQRTEQRDSAMYRCASSLEEETGELFFGEGSRLTVL.

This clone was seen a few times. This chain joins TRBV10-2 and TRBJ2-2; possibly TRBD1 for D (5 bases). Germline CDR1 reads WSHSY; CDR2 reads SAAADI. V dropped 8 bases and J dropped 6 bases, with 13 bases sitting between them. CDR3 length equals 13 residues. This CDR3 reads CASRDQGPGELFF. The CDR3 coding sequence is TGCGCCAGCCGCGACCAGGGTCCCGGGGAGCTGTTTTTT.

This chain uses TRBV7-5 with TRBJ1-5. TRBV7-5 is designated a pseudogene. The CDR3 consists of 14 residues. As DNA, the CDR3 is TGTGCCAGCAGCGGAAGTGAAAGGGACGAGCCCCAGCATTTT. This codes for CASSGSERDEPQHF.

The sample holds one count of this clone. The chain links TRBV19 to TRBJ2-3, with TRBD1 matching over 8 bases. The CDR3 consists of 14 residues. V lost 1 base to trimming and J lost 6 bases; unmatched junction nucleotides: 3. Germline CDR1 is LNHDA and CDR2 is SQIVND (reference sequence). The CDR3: CASSIAGGADTQYF. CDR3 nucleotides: TGTGCCAGTAGTATAGCAGGGGGCGCGGATACGCAGTATTTT.

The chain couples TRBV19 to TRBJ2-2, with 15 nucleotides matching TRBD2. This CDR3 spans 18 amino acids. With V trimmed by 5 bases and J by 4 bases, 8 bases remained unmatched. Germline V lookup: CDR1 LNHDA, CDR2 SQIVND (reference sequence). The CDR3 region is CASSLGLAGGPGTGELFF. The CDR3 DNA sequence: TGTGCCAGTAGTCTCGGACTAGCGGGAGGGCCGGGCACCGGGGAGCTGTTTTTT. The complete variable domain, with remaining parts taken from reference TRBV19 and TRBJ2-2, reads DGGITQSPKYLFRKEGQNVTLSCEQNLNHDAMYWYRQDPGQGLRLIYYSQIVNDFQKGDIAEGYSVSREKKESFPLTVTSAQKNPTAFYLCASSLGLAGGPGTGELFFGEGSRLTVL.

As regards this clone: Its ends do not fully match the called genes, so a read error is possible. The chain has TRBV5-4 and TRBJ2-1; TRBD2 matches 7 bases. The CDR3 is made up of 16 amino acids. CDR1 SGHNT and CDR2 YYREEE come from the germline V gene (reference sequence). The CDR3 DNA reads TGCGCCAGCAGCCTTCGACTAGCCCGAGAGTCGAATGAGCAGTTCTTC. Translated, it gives CASSLRLARESNEQFF. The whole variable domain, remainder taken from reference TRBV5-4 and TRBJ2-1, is ETGVTQSPTHLIKTRGQQVTLRCSSQSGHNTVSWYQQALGQGPQFIFQYYREEENGRGNFPPRFSGLQFPNYSSELNVNALELDDSALYLCASSLRLARESNEQFFGPGTRLTVL.

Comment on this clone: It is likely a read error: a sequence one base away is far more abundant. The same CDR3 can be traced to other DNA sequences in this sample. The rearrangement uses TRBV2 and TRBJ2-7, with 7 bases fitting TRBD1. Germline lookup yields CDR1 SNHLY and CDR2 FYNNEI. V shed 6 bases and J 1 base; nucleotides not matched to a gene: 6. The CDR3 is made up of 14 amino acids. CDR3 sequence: CASSPQGVSYEQYF. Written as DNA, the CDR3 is TGTGCCAGCAGCCCTCAGGGGGTTTCCTACGAGCAGTACTTC.